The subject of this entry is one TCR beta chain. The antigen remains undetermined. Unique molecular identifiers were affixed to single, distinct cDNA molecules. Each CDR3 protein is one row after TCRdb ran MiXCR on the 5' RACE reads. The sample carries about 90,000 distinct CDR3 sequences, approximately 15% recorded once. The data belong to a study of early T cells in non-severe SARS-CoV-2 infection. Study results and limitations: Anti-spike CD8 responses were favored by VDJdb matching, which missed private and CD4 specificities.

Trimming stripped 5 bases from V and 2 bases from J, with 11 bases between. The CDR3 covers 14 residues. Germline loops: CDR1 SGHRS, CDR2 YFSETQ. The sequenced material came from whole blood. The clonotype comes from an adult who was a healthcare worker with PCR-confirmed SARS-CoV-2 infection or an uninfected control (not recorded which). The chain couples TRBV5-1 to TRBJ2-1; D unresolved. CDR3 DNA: TGCGCCAGCAGGATCGATTTGGCCTACAATGAGCAGTTCTTC. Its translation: CASRIDLAYNEQFF.